The rows below give T cell receptor beta chains drawn from one sample of a study of response to subunit inactivated influenza vaccine. A single record per CDR3 protein comes from TCRdb applying MiXCR to the RT-PCR reads. Among about 780,000 distinct CDR3 sequences listed, less than 20% were seen once. The specimen was PBMCs from blood, collected 5 days after vaccination. Every receptor here comes from a man over 45 who received an inactivated influenza vaccine. Both conserved end residues are part of each CDR3. A D gene is named only where the DNA matches it firmly. Where a row states a size, it is once, few, many or the class of an expanded clone; other rows omit it.

d_gene	j_gene	v_gene	abundance	CDR3nt	CDR3aa
NA	TRBJ2-7	TRBV15	NA	TGTGCCACAGGCCCCAGCGAGATCTACGAGCAGTACTTC	CATGPSEIYEQYF
TRBD2	TRBJ2-5	TRBV9	NA	TGTGCCAGCAGCGTAGTTCCCAGCGGGGGGCAAGAGACCCAGTACTTC	CASSVVPSGGQETQYF
TRBD2	TRBJ2-3	TRBV10-3	few	TGTGCCATCAGCCCGGGACTAGCGGGGGTTTCCACAGATACGCAGTATTTT	CAISPGLAGVSTDTQYF
NA	TRBJ2-3	TRBV7-9	NA	TGTGCCAGCAGCTTACGGCTAGAGGGCACAGATACGCAGTATTTT	CASSLRLEGTDTQYF
NA	TRBJ1-3	TRBV10-2	NA	TGCGCCAGCAGTGAGGAGTACTCTGGAAACACCATATATTTT	CASSEEYSGNTIYF
NA	TRBJ2-3	TRBV6-5	NA	TGTGCCAGCAGTTACTCGCGCGGGAACACAGATACGCAGTATTTT	CASSYSRGNTDTQYF
NA	TRBJ2-2	TRBV12-3/TRBV12-4	few	TGTGCCAGCACCACCGGGTCACCAATTGGCACCGGGGAGCTGTTTTTT	CASTTGSPIGTGELFF
NA	TRBJ2-7	TRBV3-1	NA	TGTGCCAGCAGCCCTGGAGAGCCACTTTCCTACGAGCAGTACTTC	CASSPGEPLSYEQYF
TRBD2	TRBJ2-3	TRBV12-5	few	TGTGCTAGTGGTTCCCCCCGACATGGGACTAGCGGGATCACGCAGTATTTT	CASGSPRHGTSGITQYF
TRBD1	TRBJ2-6	TRBV5-1	few	TGCGCCAGCAGCTTATCAGGGGGCGGCTCTGGGGCCAACGTCCTGACTTTC	CASSLSGGGSGANVLTF
TRBD1	TRBJ2-2	TRBV29-1	many	TGCGGGCCCTGGCAGACAGGGTTGCGATGCACCGGGGAGCTGTTTTTT	CGPWQTGLRCTGELFF
NA	TRBJ2-2	TRBV5-1	many	TGCGCCAGCAGCCGTGGCCCCAACACCGGGGAGCTGTTTTTT	CASSRGPNTGELFF
TRBD1	TRBJ2-5	TRBV10-3	NA	TGTGCCATCAGTGTGGACAGGGTTGGAGAGACCCAGTACTTC	CAISVDRVGETQYF
NA	TRBJ1-1	TRBV20-1	many	TGCAGTGCTAGAAGGGTGAACACTGAAGCTTTCTTT	CSARRVNTEAFF